Listed here are 6 T cell receptor beta chains from one sample, sequenced in a study of shared clonotypes between healthy human individuals. Data came from immunoSEQ multiplex PCR; TCRdb stores just in-frame clones and leaves some out. The sample has 2 million to 2.5 million clones; approximately 96% are singletons. The sample was naive CD4+ T cells sorted from blood. Regarding subset: CD45RA+ positively selected. These receptors were taken from a man aged 18-30 years in good health.

The rearrangement uses TRBV19 and TRBJ2-1; 9 positions match TRBD2. CDR1 and CDR2 (germline): LNHDA, SQIVND (reference sequence). The CDR3 spans 16 residues. V lost 3 bases and J lost 4; bases outside the gene matches: 7. CDR3 coding DNA: TGTGCCAGTAGTATGGGAGCGGGGGGCGCGTACAATGAGCAGTTCTTC. Translation: CASSMGAGGAYNEQFF.

Of note for this clone: The sample holds other DNA sequences that translate to the same CDR3. This CDR3 is CASSPPAGTGELFF. Here the CDR3 DNA reads TGTGCCAGCTCACCCCCGGCGGGCACCGGGGAGCTGTTTTTT. V gene TRBV18 combines with J gene TRBJ2-2, with D tentatively TRBD2 (5 bases). The CDR3 runs 14 residues. Trimming stripped 3 bases from V and 4 bases from J, with 9 bases between. Germline CDR1 reads KGHSH; CDR2 reads LQKENI. Filled out from reference TRBV18 and TRBJ2-2, the complete variable domain reads NAGVMQNPRHLVRRRGQEARLRCSPMKGHSHVYWYRQLPEEGLKFMVYLQKENIIDESGMPKERFSAEFPKEGPSILRIQQVVRGDSAAYFCASSPPAGTGELFFGEGSRLTVL.

There are a few counts of this clone. This chain links TRBV28 with TRBJ1-2, with a possible D match to TRBD1 (5 bases). Trimming left V 7 bases short and J 5 bases short, with 17 bases between. The CDR3 contains 14 residues. CDR1 is MDHEN, CDR2 SYDVKM, per germline. The CDR3 is CASNRGEKSYGYTF. The CDR3 DNA is TGTGCCAGCAACCGGGGGGAGAAATCGTATGGCTACACCTTC.

The chain couples TRBV4-1 to TRBJ1-5; D unresolved. Trimming shortened V by 1 base and J by 5 bases, and 6 bases separated the two germline ends. The CDR3 runs to 13 residues. The germline V gene encodes CDR1 MGHRA and CDR2 YSYEKL. CDR3 loop: CASSQGPDQPQHF. The CDR3 DNA reads as TGCGCCAGCAGCCAAGGGCCCGATCAGCCCCAGCATTTT.

This clone was seen once. This chain joins TRBV13 and TRBJ2-6; TRBD1 matches at 7 bases. The CDR3 consists of 17 residues. J was trimmed by 1 base and V by 5 bases; bases with no gene match: 8. CDR1 and CDR2 (germline): PRHDT, FYEKMQ (reference sequence). The CDR3 sequence is CASSRRGPLSGANVLTF. In nucleotides, the CDR3 is TGTGCCAGCAGCCGTAGGGGGCCCTTGTCTGGGGCCAACGTCCTGACTTTC.

The chain employs TRBV27 and TRBJ2-7, with 8 bases lining up with TRBD2. The V gene's germline CDR1 is MNHEY and CDR2 SMNVEV (reference sequence). This CDR3 has 14 amino acids. V was pared by 4 bases and J by 7 bases, with 9 bases of the junction left unmatched. The chain's CDR3 is CASSYSGARREQYF. CDR3 in DNA: TGTGCCAGCAGTTATAGCGGGGCCCGGCGGGAGCAGTACTTC.